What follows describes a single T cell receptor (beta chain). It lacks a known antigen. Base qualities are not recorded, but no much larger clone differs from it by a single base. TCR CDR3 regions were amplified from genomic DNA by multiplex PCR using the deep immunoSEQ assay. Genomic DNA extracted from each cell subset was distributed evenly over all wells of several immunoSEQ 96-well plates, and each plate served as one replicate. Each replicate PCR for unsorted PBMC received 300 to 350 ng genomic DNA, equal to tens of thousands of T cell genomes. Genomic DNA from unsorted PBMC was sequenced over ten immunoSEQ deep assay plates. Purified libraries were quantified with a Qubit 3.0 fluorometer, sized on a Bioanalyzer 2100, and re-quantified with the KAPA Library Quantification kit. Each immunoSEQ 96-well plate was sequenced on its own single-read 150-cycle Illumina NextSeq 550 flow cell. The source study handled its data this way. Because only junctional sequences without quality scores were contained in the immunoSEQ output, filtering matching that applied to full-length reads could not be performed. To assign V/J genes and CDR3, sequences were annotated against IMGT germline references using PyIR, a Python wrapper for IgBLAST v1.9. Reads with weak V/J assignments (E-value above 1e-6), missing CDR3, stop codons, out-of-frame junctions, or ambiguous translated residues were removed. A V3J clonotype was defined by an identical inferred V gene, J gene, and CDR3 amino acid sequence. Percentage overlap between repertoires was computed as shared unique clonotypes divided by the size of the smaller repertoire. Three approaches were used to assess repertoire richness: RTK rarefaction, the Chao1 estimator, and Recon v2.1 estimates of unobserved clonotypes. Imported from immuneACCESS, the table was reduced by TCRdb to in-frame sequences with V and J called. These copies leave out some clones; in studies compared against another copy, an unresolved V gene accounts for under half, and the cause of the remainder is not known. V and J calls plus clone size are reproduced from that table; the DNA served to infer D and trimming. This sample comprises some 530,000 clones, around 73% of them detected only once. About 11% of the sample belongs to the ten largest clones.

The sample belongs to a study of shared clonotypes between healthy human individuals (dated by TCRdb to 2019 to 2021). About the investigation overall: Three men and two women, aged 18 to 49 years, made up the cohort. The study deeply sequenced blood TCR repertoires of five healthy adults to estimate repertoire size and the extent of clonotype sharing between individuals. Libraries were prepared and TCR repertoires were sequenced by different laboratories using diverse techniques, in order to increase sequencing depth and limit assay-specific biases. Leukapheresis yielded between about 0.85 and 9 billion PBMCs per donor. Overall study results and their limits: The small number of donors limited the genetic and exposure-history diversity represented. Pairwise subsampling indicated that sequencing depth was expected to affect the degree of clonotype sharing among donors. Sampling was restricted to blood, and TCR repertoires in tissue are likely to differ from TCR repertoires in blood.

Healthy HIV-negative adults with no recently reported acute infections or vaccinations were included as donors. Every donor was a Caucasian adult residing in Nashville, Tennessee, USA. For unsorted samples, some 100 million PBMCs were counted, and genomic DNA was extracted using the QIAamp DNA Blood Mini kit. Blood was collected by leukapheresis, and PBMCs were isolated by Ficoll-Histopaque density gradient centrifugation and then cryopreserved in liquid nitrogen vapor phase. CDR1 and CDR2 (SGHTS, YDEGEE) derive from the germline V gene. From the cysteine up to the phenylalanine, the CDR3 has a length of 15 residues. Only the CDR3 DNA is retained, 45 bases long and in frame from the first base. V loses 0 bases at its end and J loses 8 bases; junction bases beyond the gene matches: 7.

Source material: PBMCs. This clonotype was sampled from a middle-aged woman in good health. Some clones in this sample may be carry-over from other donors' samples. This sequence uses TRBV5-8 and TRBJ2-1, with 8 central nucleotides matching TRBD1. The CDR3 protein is CASSLGTGPSDEQFF. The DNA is TGTGCCAGCAGCTTGGGGACAGGGCCTAGCGATGAGCAGTTCTTC.